This TCR beta chain came from a study of blood T cell repertoires in COVID-19. On the study more broadly: The United States, Italy and Spain were the sources of the acute and convalescent COVID-19 samples. Sources were T cells, B-cell-depleted T cells, or PBMCs; the material itself was cDNA or gDNA.

Trimming removed 9 bases from V and 1 base from J, with 9 bases in between. CDR3 length: 14 residues. Germline loops: CDR1 KGHDR, CDR2 SFDVKD. Study processing details: Reference gene primer amplification gave estimated nucleated cell counts. Clones were sequenced by immunoSEQ multiplex PCR, and TCRdb holds only the in-frame ones, with some missing. Clone size and the V and J calls come from that table; the DNA yielded D and trimming. The sample lists 390,000 or so clones; 90% were seen once. The sequenced material came from peripheral blood. This sequence was found in a man aged 18 to 30 with active or convalescent COVID-19. The genes are TRBV24-1 and TRBJ1-6; D may be TRBD1 (6 bases). The CDR3 reads CATSDSSYNSPLHF. The CDR3 DNA reads TGTGCCACCTCGGACAGTTCCTATAATTCACCCCTCCACTTT.